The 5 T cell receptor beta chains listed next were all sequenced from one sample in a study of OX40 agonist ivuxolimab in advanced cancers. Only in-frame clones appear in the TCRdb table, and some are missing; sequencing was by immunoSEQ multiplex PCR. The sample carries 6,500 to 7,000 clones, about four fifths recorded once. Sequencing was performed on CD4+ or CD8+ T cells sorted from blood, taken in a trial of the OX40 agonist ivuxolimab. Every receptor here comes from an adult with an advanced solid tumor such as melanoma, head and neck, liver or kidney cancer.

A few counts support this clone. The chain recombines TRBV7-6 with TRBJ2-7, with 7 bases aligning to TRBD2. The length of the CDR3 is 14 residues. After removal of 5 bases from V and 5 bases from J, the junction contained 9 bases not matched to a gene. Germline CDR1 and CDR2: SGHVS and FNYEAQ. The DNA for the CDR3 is TGTGCCAGCAGCCCGAGTGGGGGGGTCGACGAGCAGTACTTC. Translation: CASSPSGGVDEQYF.

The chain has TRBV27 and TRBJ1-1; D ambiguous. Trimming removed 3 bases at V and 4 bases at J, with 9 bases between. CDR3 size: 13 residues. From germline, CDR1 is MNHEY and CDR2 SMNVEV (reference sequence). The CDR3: CASSFGGSTEAFF. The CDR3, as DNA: TGTGCCAGCAGTTTCGGAGGAAGCACTGAAGCTTTCTTT.

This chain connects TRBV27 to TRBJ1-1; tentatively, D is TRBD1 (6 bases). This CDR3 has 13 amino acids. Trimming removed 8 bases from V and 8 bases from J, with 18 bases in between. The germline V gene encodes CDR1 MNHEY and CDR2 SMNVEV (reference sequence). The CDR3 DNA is TGTGCCAGCCGAACGGGGGCGGCTGCGGAAGCTTTCTTT. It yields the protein CASRTGAAAEAFF.

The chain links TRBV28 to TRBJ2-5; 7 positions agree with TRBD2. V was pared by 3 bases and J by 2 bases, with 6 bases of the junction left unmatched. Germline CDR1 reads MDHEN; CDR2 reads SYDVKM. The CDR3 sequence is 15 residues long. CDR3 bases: TGTGCCAGCAGTTTTGGCTTGGGAGGGCAAGAGACCCAGTACTTC. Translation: CASSFGLGGQETQYF.

This CDR3 reads CASRQAHSYEQYF. In DNA form, the CDR3 reads TGTGCCAGCAGGCAGGCGCACTCCTACGAGCAGTACTTC. This sequence joins TRBV6-5 and TRBJ2-7; no firm D call. V shed 6 bases and J shed 0 bases, with 9 bases lying between them. Germline CDR1 MNHEY, CDR2 SVGAGI. This CDR3 contains 13 residues.